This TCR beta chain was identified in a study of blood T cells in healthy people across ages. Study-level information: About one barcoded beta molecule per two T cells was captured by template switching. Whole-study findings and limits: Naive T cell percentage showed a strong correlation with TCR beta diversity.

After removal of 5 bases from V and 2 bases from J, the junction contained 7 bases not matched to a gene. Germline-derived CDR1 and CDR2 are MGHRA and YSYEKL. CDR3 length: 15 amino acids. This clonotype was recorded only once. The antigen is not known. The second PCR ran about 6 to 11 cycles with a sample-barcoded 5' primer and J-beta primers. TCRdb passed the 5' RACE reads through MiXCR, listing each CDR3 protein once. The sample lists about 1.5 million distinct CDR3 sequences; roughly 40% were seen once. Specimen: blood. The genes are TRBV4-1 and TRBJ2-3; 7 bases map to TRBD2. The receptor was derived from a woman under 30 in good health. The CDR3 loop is CASSYQSGDTDTQYF. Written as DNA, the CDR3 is TGCGCCAGCAGCTACCAAAGCGGGGACACAGATACGCAGTATTTT.